This T cell receptor (beta chain) originates from a study of cytomegalovirus exposure and HLA in healthy donors. Whole-study results and caveats: TCR beta V- and J-gene trimming, according to a later analysis, was linked to a missense DCLRE1C variant. Productive rates of about 90% or about 30% were seen for most TCR beta V segments in an earlier analysis.

The J segment lost 1 base and the V segment lost 8 bases, leaving 10 bases of the junction unmatched. In germline, CDR1 is LNHDA, CDR2 SQIVND (reference sequence). CDR3 length: 15 amino acids. Amplification used 60 Vbeta primers and 13 Jbeta primers. This table comes from immunoSEQ multiplex PCR, and its TCRdb copy is limited to in-frame clones, with some not included. Here the sample spans roughly 200,000 clones, around three quarters being singletons. With regard to this clone: Its antigen remains unidentified.

Sequenced: PBMCs. The TCR comes from a man aged 40-55 years in good health and CMV-seronegative. The chain combines TRBV19 with TRBJ2-5; TRBD1 matches 7 bases. This CDR3 reads CASRGDSISQETQYF. DNA for the CDR3: TGTGCCAGTCGAGGGGACAGTATCAGCCAAGAGACCCAGTACTTC.